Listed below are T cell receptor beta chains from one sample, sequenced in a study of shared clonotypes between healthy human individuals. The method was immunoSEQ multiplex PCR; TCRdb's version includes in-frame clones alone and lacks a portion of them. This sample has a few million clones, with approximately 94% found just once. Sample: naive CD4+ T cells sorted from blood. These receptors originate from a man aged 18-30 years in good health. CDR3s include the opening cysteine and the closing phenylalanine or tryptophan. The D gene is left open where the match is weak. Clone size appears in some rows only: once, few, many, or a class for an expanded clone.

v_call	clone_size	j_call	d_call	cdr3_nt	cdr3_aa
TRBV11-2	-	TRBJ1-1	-	TGTGCCAGCAGAACTCAGGACCCCACTGAAGCTTTCTTT	CASRTQDPTEAFF
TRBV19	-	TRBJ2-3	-	TGTGCCAGTAGCCTTTTCGGGGGTGGGGATACGCAGTATTTT	CASSLFGGGDTQYF
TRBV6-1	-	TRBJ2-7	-	TGTGCCACCATAAGCTCCTACGAGCAGTACTTC	CATISSYEQYF
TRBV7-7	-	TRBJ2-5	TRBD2	TGTGCTAGCAGCTCTAGCGGGGGGGCTAAGGAGACCCAGTACTTC	CASSSSGGAKETQYF
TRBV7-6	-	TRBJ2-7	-	TGTGCCAGCAGCTTAGACCCAGCCTCCTACGAGCAGTACTTC	CASSLDPASYEQYF
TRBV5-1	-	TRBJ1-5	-	TGCGCCAGCAGCTTGGCCGGGTCGGCAGGGGATCAGCCCCAGCATTTT	CASSLAGSAGDQPQHF
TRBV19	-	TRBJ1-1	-	TGTGCCAGTAGCCAGGGGTGGGCGAACACTGAAGCTTTCTTT	CASSQGWANTEAFF
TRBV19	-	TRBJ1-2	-	TGTGCCAGTAGTATCTTTAACTATGGCTACACCTTC	CASSIFNYGYTF
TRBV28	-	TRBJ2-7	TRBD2	TGTGCCAGCAGCGGACTAGCCGGACCCTACGAGCAGTACTTC	CASSGLAGPYEQYF
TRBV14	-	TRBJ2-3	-	TGTGCCAGCAGCCAATTGGGGAGAGATACGCAGTATTTT	CASSQLGRDTQYF
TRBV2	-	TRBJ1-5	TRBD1	TGTGCCAGCAGGATTAACACAGGGGCGGAACAGCCCCAGCATTTT	CASRINTGAEQPQHF
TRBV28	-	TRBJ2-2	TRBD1	TGTGCCAGCAGTTGGGGGACAGGGACGAACACCGGGGAGCTGTTTTTT	CASSWGTGTNTGELFF
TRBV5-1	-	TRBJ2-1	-	TGCGCCAGCAGCTTGGACGCCGGGTCTTACAATGAGCAGTTCTTC	CASSLDAGSYNEQFF
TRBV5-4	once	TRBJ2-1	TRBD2	TGTGCCAGCAGCACGCCACCGGGACCGGGAGGAGGGAATGAGCAGTTCTTC	CASSTPPGPGGGNEQFF
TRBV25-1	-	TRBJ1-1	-	TGTGCCAGCAGTGAACCGGGCCCCGGGTTTGTGGAAGCTTTCTTT	CASSEPGPGFVEAFF
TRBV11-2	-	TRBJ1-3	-	TGTGCCAGCAGCTCCCCGGCGGGCATTTCGTCTGGAAACACCATATATTTT	CASSSPAGISSGNTIYF
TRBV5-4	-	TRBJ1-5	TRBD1	TGTGCCAGCAGCTTGGGGACAGGGGTCGATCAGCCCCAGCATTTT	CASSLGTGVDQPQHF
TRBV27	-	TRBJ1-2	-	TGTGCCAGCAGTTTATCGGGGGTCGGAGACTATGGCTACACCTTC	CASSLSGVGDYGYTF
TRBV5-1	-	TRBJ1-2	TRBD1	TGCGCCAGCAGCTTCTGGGACAGAGGTGGCTACACCTTC	CASSFWDRGGYTF
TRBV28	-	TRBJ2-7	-	TGTGCCAGCAGAGTGGCGGGGCCAGCTAGCGAGCAGTACTTC	CASRVAGPASEQYF
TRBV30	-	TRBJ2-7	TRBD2	TGTGCCTGGAGCGCTCGCAGACTAGCGGGACGTTACGAGCAGTACTTC	CAWSARRLAGRYEQYF
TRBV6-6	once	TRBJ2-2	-	TGTGCCAGCAGTTACGGGGGGTTGTCCGGGGAGCTGTTTTTT	CASSYGGLSGELFF
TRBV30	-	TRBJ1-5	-	TGTGCCTGGAGAAATAGCAATCAGCCCCAGCATTTT	CAWRNSNQPQHF
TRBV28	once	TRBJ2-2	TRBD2	TGTGCCAGCAGCCCCTTCCTAGCGGGGGCGAACACCGGGGAGCTGTTTTTT	CASSPFLAGANTGELFF
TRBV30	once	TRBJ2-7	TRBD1	TGTGCCTGGAGTCCGACAGGGGTGAAAGACGAGCAGTACTTC	CAWSPTGVKDEQYF
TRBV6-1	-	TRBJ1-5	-	TGTGCCAGCGATTCAGGTCTAAGCAATCAGCCCCAGCATTTT	CASDSGLSNQPQHF